A single sample is the source of the 8 T cell receptor beta chains below, sequenced in a study of T cells in Graves' hyperthyroidism and ophthalmopathy. Amplification yielded TCR beta CDR3 regions, with RNA transcripts as the source. Carried out on the TCR CDR3, a first-round RT-PCR used the HTBI primer set. One entry per CDR3 protein, called by TCRdb with MiXCR from the multiplex PCR reads. There are approximately 640,000 distinct CDR3 sequences in the sample; 17% occur only once, and around 15% lies in the top ten. Sequencing input: blood. The receptors originated from a man aged 45-65 years with Graves' hyperthyroidism.

The chain employs TRBV12-3 or TRBV12-4 and TRBJ1-1; D is possibly TRBD1 (5 bases). Trimming cost V 7 bases and J 3 bases, with 18 bases left between them. This CDR3 is 15 amino acids long. CDR3 sequence reads: CASIVGGRVDTEAFF. For the CDR3, the DNA is TGTGCCAGCATCGTAGGTGGCAGGGTGGACACTGAAGCTTTCTTT.

J is TRBJ1-4 and V is TRBV30; no clear D. Trimming pared 0 bases from V and 6 bases from J, leaving 2 bases between. Looked up from germline, CDR1 is GTSNPN and CDR2 is SVGIG (reference sequence). CDR3 size: 11 residues. CDR3 region: CAWSVDEKLFF. The CDR3, as DNA: TGTGCCTGGAGTGTAGATGAAAAACTGTTTTTT.

The CDR3 DNA follows: TGTGCCAGCAGTAATCTGGGAGGGCCGAACACCGGGGAGCTGTTTTTT. It yields the protein CASSNLGGPNTGELFF. V and J are TRBV6-2 or TRBV6-3 and TRBJ2-2; 7 bases line up with TRBD2. Germline trimming cut 5 bases from V and 0 bases from J; bases unmatched to any gene: 6. Germline-derived CDR1 and CDR2 are MNHEY and SVGEGT. This CDR3 is 16 amino acids long.

The sample holds many counts of this clonotype. This chain uses TRBV6-1 with TRBJ1-1, with D hard to call. The CDR3 contains 15 residues. CDR1 and CDR2 from the germline V gene are MNHNS and SASEGT. V was shortened by 1 base and J by 4 bases, with 13 bases between the two germline ends. CDR3 amino acids: CASSEVGGIVTEAFF. CDR3 bases: TGTGCCAGCAGTGAAGTCGGCGGCATTGTCACTGAAGCTTTCTTT.

A note on this clonotype: Just one base apart from a much larger clone, this may be a read error. The DNA of the CDR3 is TGTGCCAGCAGTAAAGGATACAATGAGCAGTTCTTC. Translated, it gives CASSKGYNEQFF. This sequence joins TRBV6-1 and TRBJ2-1; D remains unclear. The germline V gene has CDR1 MNHNS and CDR2 SASEGT. The CDR3 is 12 amino acids. Trimming left V 5 bases short and J 4 bases short, with 6 bases between.

In DNA, the CDR3 is TGTGCCAGCAGTTACTCGACCAGGGCGGACACTGAAGCTTTCTTT. Protein product: CASSYSTRADTEAFF. J is TRBJ1-1 and V is TRBV6-5; TRBD1 might be the D (5 bases). The CDR3 is made up of 15 amino acids. Germline CDR1 and CDR2: MNHEY and SVGAGI. V shed 0 bases and J shed 3 bases, with 11 bases lying between them.

Details on this clonotype: A much larger clone differs by one base, so this may be a read error. The CDR3 does not end in the conserved phenylalanine or tryptophan, so this is likely a read error. CDR3 in DNA: TGTGCCAGCAGTAGACAGGGGGCGAATCAGCCCCAGCATATT. Its protein is CASSRQGANQPQHI. V gene TRBV7-2 combines with J gene TRBJ1-5, with 10 bases that match TRBD1. The CDR3 is made up of 14 amino acids. The germline gives CDR1 SGHTA, CDR2 FQGNSA. Trimming removed 6 bases from V and 4 bases from J; junction bases left unmatched: 3.

Turning to this clonotype: A much larger clone differs from this one at a single base, so this may be a read error. This chain connects TRBV6-1 to TRBJ2-1; 7 bases align to TRBD1. The CDR3 is made up of 14 amino acids. Germline assignment: CDR1 MNHNS and CDR2 SASEGT. Trimming at V came to 5 bases and at J to 10 bases, leaving 11 bases not matched to a gene. The CDR3 DNA follows: TGTGCCAGCAGTCAAGAGACAGGGTCTGGCGAGCAGTTCTTC. This translates into CASSQETGSGEQFF.